Sequencing of this T cell receptor (beta chain) was carried out in a study of T cell responses to AZD1222 COVID-19 vaccine. Data came from immunoSEQ multiplex PCR; TCRdb stores just in-frame clones and leaves some out. The table includes about 150,000 clones, around 90% detected once. In germline, CDR1 is MNHEY, CDR2 SVGAGI. V lost 6 bases, J lost 9 bases, and 9 bases stayed unmatched. This CDR3 has 15 residues. The rearrangement links TRBV6-5 to TRBJ1-6, with 9 nucleotides matching TRBD1. The sample was peripheral blood, taken on day 0 of AZD1222 vaccination. The source of this sequence is an adult in good health. The CDR3 reads CASSRPGQGGSPLHF. CDR3 coding DNA: TGTGCCAGCAGCCGACCGGGACAGGGAGGTTCACCCCTCCACTTT.